This TCR beta chain was recorded in a study of radiotherapy plus CTLA-4 blockade in lung cancer. TCRdb keeps only in-frame clones here, not all; method: immunoSEQ multiplex PCR. This table has about 73,000 clones, over 75% appearing once. CDR1 and CDR2 (germline): MGHRA, YSYEKL. Trimming cost V 1 base and J 3 bases; bases outside gene matches: 6. The CDR3 is made up of 16 amino acids. The sample in question was peripheral blood, obtained from a patient treated with radiotherapy plus ipilimumab. The gene calls are TRBV4-1 and TRBJ2-1; TRBD2 agrees at 7 bases. The sequence came from a human donor with non-small cell lung cancer that progressed on radiotherapy plus ipilimumab. In DNA, the CDR3 is TGCGCCAGCAGCCAAGCTCACGGACTAGTCTACAATGAGCAGTTCTTC. Translating gives CASSQAHGLVYNEQFF.